Listed below are T cell receptor beta chains from one sample, sequenced in a study of T cells in Graves' hyperthyroidism and ophthalmopathy. Each CDR3 protein gets one entry after TCRdb re-called the multiplex PCR reads with MiXCR. The repertoire holds fewer than 400,000 distinct CDR3 sequences, with over 12% as singletons. Input material: blood. The receptors shown here come from a man in his forties or fifties with Graves' ophthalmopathy. CDR3s include the opening cysteine and the closing phenylalanine or tryptophan. Each record gives: V gene, J gene, D gene, clone size, CDR3 DNA, CDR3 protein. The D gene is left open where the match is weak. Some rows mark clone size as missing; the rest say once, few, many or name a class of expanded clone.

V: TRBV6-1
J: TRBJ2-1
D: TRBD2
size: many
DNA: TGTGCCAGCAGAGGGACTAGCGCGTACAATGAGCAGTTCTTC
CDR3: CASRGTSAYNEQFF

V: TRBV30
J: TRBJ1-1
D: TRBD1
size: many
DNA: TGTGCCTGGAGTCTCCCGGACAGGGGGGGGATTTTGGTCACTGAAGCTTTCTTT
CDR3: CAWSLPDRGGILVTEAFF

V: TRBV24-1
J: TRBJ2-2
D: TRBD1
size: many
DNA: TGTGCCACCAGTGAGGACAGGCAGAACACCGGGGAGCTGTTTTTT
CDR3: CATSEDRQNTGELFF

V: TRBV27
J: TRBJ2-6
D: TRBD2
size: NA
DNA: TGTGCCAGCAGTTTAAGAGGCGGGAGGGGGGCCAACGTCCTGACTTTC
CDR3: CASSLRGGRGANVLTF

V: TRBV19
J: TRBJ1-5
D: NA
size: NA
DNA: TGTGCCAGTAGTATTGGGGGGGCAGTTCAGCCCCAGCATTTT
CDR3: CASSIGGAVQPQHF

V: TRBV20-1
J: TRBJ2-7
D: NA
size: NA
DNA: TGCAGTGCCCCGCACCCTCCCTACGAGCAGTACTTC
CDR3: CSAPHPPYEQYF

V: TRBV30
J: TRBJ2-1
D: TRBD2
size: many
DNA: TGTGCCTGGGGTCGACAGGGCGTTAGCGGGGGCAATGAGCAGTTCTTC
CDR3: CAWGRQGVSGGNEQFF

V: TRBV11-3
J: TRBJ2-6
D: NA
size: many
DNA: TGTGCCAGCAGCAGTGGACTCGAAGGGTCTGGGGCCAACGTCCTGACTTTC
CDR3: CASSSGLEGSGANVLTF

V: TRBV6-2/TRBV6-3
J: TRBJ2-7
D: NA
size: few
DNA: TGTGCCAGCAGACCCGCAGGCGAGGGTGGCGAGCAGTACTTC
CDR3: CASRPAGEGGEQYF

V: TRBV18
J: TRBJ2-5
D: NA
size: many
DNA: TGTGCCAGCTCACCACCAAACAGACTAGATCAAGAGACCCAGTACTTC
CDR3: CASSPPNRLDQETQYF

V: TRBV5-1
J: TRBJ2-1
D: TRBD2
size: NA
DNA: TGCGCCAGCAGCTTACCTAGCGGGGTTTCCTACAATGAGCAGTTCTTC
CDR3: CASSLPSGVSYNEQFF

V: TRBV3-1
J: TRBJ2-5
D: TRBD1
size: many
DNA: TGTGCCAGCAGCCAATTTCCTGACAGGGGCGACGAGACCCAGTACTTC
CDR3: CASSQFPDRGDETQYF

V: TRBV12-5
J: TRBJ2-6
D: NA
size: many
DNA: TGTGCTAGTGGTCCCCGACAGGAGTCCTCTGGGGCCAACGTCCTGACTTTC
CDR3: CASGPRQESSGANVLTF

V: TRBV28
J: TRBJ2-7
D: TRBD2
size: many
DNA: TGTGCCAGCAGTCCTACTAGCGGGAGCCACGAGCAGTACTTC
CDR3: CASSPTSGSHEQYF

V: TRBV19
J: TRBJ1-5
D: NA
size: NA
DNA: TGTGCCAGTAGTTCTCCACCGGCAGGAGAAACTAAAAATCAGCCCCAGCATTTT
CDR3: CASSSPPAGETKNQPQHF

V: TRBV3-1
J: TRBJ2-1
D: TRBD1
size: many
DNA: TGTGCCAGCAGCCTGTGGACAGGGGGGAATGAGCAGTTCTTC
CDR3: CASSLWTGGNEQFF

V: TRBV28
J: TRBJ1-2
D: NA
size: many
DNA: TGTGCCAGCCGGGGGTATGGCTACACCTTC
CDR3: CASRGYGYTF

V: TRBV14
J: TRBJ1-2
D: NA
size: many
DNA: TGTGCCAGCAGCCAAGATCAGTCGTATGGCTACACCTTC
CDR3: CASSQDQSYGYTF

V: TRBV10-3
J: TRBJ2-2
D: TRBD2
size: NA
DNA: TGTGCCATCAGCCGAGCGGGGGCGGGCGGGGAGCTGTTTTTT
CDR3: CAISRAGAGGELFF

V: TRBV6-1
J: TRBJ2-2
D: TRBD2
size: NA
DNA: TGTGCCAGCAGCCCCGTTTTGGGGAGGGTGGACACCGGGGAGCTGTTTTTT
CDR3: CASSPVLGRVDTGELFF

V: TRBV30
J: TRBJ2-3
D: TRBD2
size: many
DNA: TGTGCCTGGAGTGTACGCGGGAGGGCCCCAGATACGCAGTATTTT
CDR3: CAWSVRGRAPDTQYF

V: TRBV3-1
J: TRBJ2-7
D: TRBD2
size: many
DNA: TGTGCCAGCAGCCACTCTGGCGGGAGCTCCTACGAGCAGTACTTC
CDR3: CASSHSGGSSYEQYF

V: TRBV12-3/TRBV12-4
J: TRBJ1-3
D: NA
size: NA
DNA: TGTGCCAGCAGTTTCGGAGACAGCGGAAACACCATATATTTT
CDR3: CASSFGDSGNTIYF

V: TRBV10-3
J: TRBJ2-7
D: NA
size: many
DNA: TGTGCCATCAGTTATCGGGACCTAACCTCATACGAGCAGTACTTC
CDR3: CAISYRDLTSYEQYF

V: TRBV20-1
J: TRBJ2-7
D: TRBD2
size: many
DNA: TGCAGTGCTAGGAGATACGGACTAGCGGGGAATCCCTACGAGCAGTACTTC
CDR3: CSARRYGLAGNPYEQYF

V: TRBV18
J: TRBJ2-7
D: NA
size: many
DNA: TGTGCCAGCTCACTCATACTAGTCGACGAGCAGTACTTC
CDR3: CASSLILVDEQYF

V: TRBV19
J: TRBJ2-1
D: TRBD1
size: few
DNA: TGTGCCAGTAGTATAATAGGGGGACAGGGGGTTTTCCACAATGAGCAGTTCTTC
CDR3: CASSIIGGQGVFHNEQFF

V: TRBV30
J: TRBJ2-1
D: NA
size: many
DNA: TGTGCCTGGAGTGTACACGGGGGAGCAGAGCAGTTCTTC
CDR3: CAWSVHGGAEQFF

V: TRBV6-1
J: TRBJ2-7
D: TRBD2
size: NA
DNA: TGTGCCAGCAGGAAACAACTAGCGGGAGACGGAGAGCAGTACTTC
CDR3: CASRKQLAGDGEQYF

V: TRBV7-8
J: TRBJ2-1
D: TRBD1
size: NA
DNA: TGTGCCAGCAGCTCGGGACAGGGGGACGATGAGCAGTTCTTC
CDR3: CASSSGQGDDEQFF

V: TRBV20-1
J: TRBJ2-5
D: NA
size: few
DNA: TGCAGTGCTAGAGATGCGGGGAGGTCCGTGCAGACCCAGTACTTC
CDR3: CSARDAGRSVQTQYF

V: TRBV20-1
J: TRBJ2-1
D: TRBD2
size: NA
DNA: TGCAGTGCCAGGGCGCTAGCGGGAGCTTTCTACAATGAGCAGTTCTTC
CDR3: CSARALAGAFYNEQFF

V: TRBV5-1
J: TRBJ2-7
D: NA
size: many
DNA: TGCGCCAGCAGCTTGGGGCCCCGGGGGCCCTACGAGCAGTACTTC
CDR3: CASSLGPRGPYEQYF

V: TRBV15
J: TRBJ2-5
D: TRBD1
size: many
DNA: TGTGCCACCACCACCCGGGGAAGGGGGCAAGTGACCCAGTACTTC
CDR3: CATTTRGRGQVTQYF

V: TRBV12-3/TRBV12-4
J: TRBJ2-1
D: NA
size: few
DNA: TGTGCCAGCAGATCCTCCTTAAGCACAAGAGGCTACAATGAGCAGTTCTTC
CDR3: CASRSSLSTRGYNEQFF

V: TRBV20-1
J: TRBJ2-4
D: TRBD1
size: many
DNA: TGCAGTGCTACTAGACAGGGGGAGGCCTGGGGGTCCAAAAACATTCAGTACTTC
CDR3: CSATRQGEAWGSKNIQYF

V: TRBV6-2/TRBV6-3
J: TRBJ1-1
D: NA
size: NA
DNA: TGTGCCAGCACTTCGCCGACTCTGAAGACTGAAGCTTTCTTT
CDR3: CASTSPTLKTEAFF

V: TRBV12-3/TRBV12-4
J: TRBJ2-5
D: NA
size: many
DNA: TGTGCCAGCTCCCGGGAAGGCGGCCTCGGGGAGACCCAGTACTTC
CDR3: CASSREGGLGETQYF

V: TRBV5-4
J: TRBJ2-3
D: NA
size: NA
DNA: TGTGCCAGCAGCTTAGCCGGGAGCGGCACAGATACGCAGTATTTT
CDR3: CASSLAGSGTDTQYF

V: TRBV18
J: TRBJ1-5
D: NA
size: many
DNA: TGTGCCAGCTCACCACCGATGGGGCAGAGCAATCAGCCCCAGCATTTT
CDR3: CASSPPMGQSNQPQHF

V: TRBV29-1
J: TRBJ2-7
D: TRBD2
size: many
DNA: TGCAGCGTTGCGGGGGGTAGCGGGAGCTCCTACGAGCAGTACTTC
CDR3: CSVAGGSGSSYEQYF

V: TRBV2
J: TRBJ2-3
D: NA
size: many
DNA: TGTGCCAGCAAGGTGGGGGAGGGCACAGATACGCAGTATTTT
CDR3: CASKVGEGTDTQYF

V: TRBV20-1
J: TRBJ1-2
D: TRBD1
size: many
DNA: TGCAGTGCTACAGCCCGGGACAGATCAAACTATGGCTACACCTTC
CDR3: CSATARDRSNYGYTF

V: TRBV30
J: TRBJ1-6
D: TRBD1
size: NA
DNA: TGTGCCTGGAGAGGGCAGGGGGATTCACCCCTCCACTTT
CDR3: CAWRGQGDSPLHF

V: TRBV7-9
J: TRBJ1-4
D: NA
size: NA
DNA: TGTGCCAGCAGCTTTGTGAGGGTTGGGGAAAAACTGTTTTTT
CDR3: CASSFVRVGEKLFF

V: TRBV7-9
J: TRBJ1-6
D: NA
size: NA
DNA: TGTGCCAGCAGCCCAGAGAGAGGCTATAATTCACCCCTCCACTTT
CDR3: CASSPERGYNSPLHF

V: TRBV6-1
J: TRBJ2-3
D: TRBD2
size: many
DNA: TGTGCCAGCAGTGAACGTCGTTGGACTAGCGCCAGCACAGATACGCAGTATTTT
CDR3: CASSERRWTSASTDTQYF

V: TRBV2
J: TRBJ1-5
D: TRBD1
size: few
DNA: TGTGCCAGCAGCGATTACAGGGGGCCTGGGAATCAGCCCCAGCATTTT
CDR3: CASSDYRGPGNQPQHF

V: TRBV27
J: TRBJ2-7
D: NA
size: few
DNA: TGTGCCAGCAGTTTAAACAGGGTTACCGAGCAGTACTTC
CDR3: CASSLNRVTEQYF

V: TRBV10-3
J: TRBJ2-1
D: TRBD2
size: NA
DNA: TGTGCCATCAGGCCCGGGACTAGCGCATTAGGTGAGCAGTTCTTC
CDR3: CAIRPGTSALGEQFF

V: TRBV7-8
J: TRBJ2-7
D: NA
size: few
DNA: TGTGCCAGCAGCCCAAGTTGGGGGCCCTACGAGCAGTACTTC
CDR3: CASSPSWGPYEQYF

V: TRBV3-1
J: TRBJ1-4
D: NA
size: many
DNA: TGTGCCAGCAGCCCGGGGACACCTAATGAAAAACTGTTTTTT
CDR3: CASSPGTPNEKLFF

V: TRBV6-1
J: TRBJ1-2
D: NA
size: many
DNA: TGTGCCAGCAGCAGACAGGCTACCTATGGCTACACCTTC
CDR3: CASSRQATYGYTF

V: TRBV30
J: TRBJ2-3
D: NA
size: many
DNA: TGTGCCTGGAGTCCCAAGAGCACAGATACGCAGTATTTT
CDR3: CAWSPKSTDTQYF

V: TRBV3-1
J: TRBJ2-3
D: NA
size: many
DNA: TGTGCCAGCGGCGGGGTGATGGATACGCAGTATTTT
CDR3: CASGGVMDTQYF

V: TRBV30
J: TRBJ2-3
D: NA
size: many
DNA: TGTGCCTGGAGTGTACTAACGGGAAGGCACACAGATACGCAGTATTTT
CDR3: CAWSVLTGRHTDTQYF

V: TRBV11-2
J: TRBJ2-7
D: TRBD2
size: few
DNA: TGTGCCAGCAGCGGATTACTAGCGGGAGCCGGTCGCGAGCAGTACTTC
CDR3: CASSGLLAGAGREQYF